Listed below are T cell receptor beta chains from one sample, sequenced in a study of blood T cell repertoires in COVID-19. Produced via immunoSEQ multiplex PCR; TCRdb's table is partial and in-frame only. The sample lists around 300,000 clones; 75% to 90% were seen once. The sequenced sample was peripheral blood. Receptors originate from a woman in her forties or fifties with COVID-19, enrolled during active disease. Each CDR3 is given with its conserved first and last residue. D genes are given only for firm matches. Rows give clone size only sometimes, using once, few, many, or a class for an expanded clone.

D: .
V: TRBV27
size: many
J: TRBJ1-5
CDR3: CASSLLNQPQHF
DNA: TGTGCCAGCAGTTTACTCAATCAGCCCCAGCATTTT

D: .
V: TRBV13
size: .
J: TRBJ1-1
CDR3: CASSLEEATEAFF
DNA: TGTGCCAGCAGCTTAGAGGAGGCCACTGAAGCTTTCTTT

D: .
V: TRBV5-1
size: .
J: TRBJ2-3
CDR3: CASSSSWFAERTDTQYF
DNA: TGCGCCAGCAGCTCAAGTTGGTTTGCGGAGCGCACAGATACGCAGTATTTT

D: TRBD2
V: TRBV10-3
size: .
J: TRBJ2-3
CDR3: CAISVGTSDPDTQYF
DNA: TGTGCCATCAGTGTGGGGACTAGCGACCCAGATACGCAGTATTTT

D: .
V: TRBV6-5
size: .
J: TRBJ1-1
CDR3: CASSGSQANTEAFF
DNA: TGTGCCAGCTCAGGCTCACAGGCGAACACTGAAGCTTTCTTT

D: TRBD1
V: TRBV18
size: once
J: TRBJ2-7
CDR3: CASSLGQGHSYEQYF
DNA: TGTGCCAGCTCACTGGGACAGGGTCACTCCTACGAGCAGTACTTC

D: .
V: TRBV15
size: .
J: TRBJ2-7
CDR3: CATSRRGSYEQYF
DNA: TGTGCCACCAGCAGGCGCGGTTCCTACGAGCAGTACTTC

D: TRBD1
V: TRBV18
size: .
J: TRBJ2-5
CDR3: CASSIQGVETQYF
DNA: TGTGCCAGCTCAATCCAGGGGGTTGAGACCCAGTACTTC

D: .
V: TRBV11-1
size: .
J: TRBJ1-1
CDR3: CASSSLTGLNTEAFF
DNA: TGTGCCAGCAGCTCCCTGACAGGCCTGAACACTGAAGCTTTCTTT

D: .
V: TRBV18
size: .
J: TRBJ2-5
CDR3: CASSPLIGETQYF
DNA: TGTGCCAGCTCACCTCTAATCGGGGAGACCCAGTACTTC

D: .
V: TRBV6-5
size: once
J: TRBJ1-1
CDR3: CASSYSNRVFGEAFF
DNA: TGTGCCAGCAGTTACTCGAACAGGGTATTCGGTGAAGCTTTCTTT

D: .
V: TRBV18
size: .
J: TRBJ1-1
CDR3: CASSPPNLVTEAFF
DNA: TGTGCCAGCTCACCACCGAACTTGGTCACTGAAGCTTTCTTT

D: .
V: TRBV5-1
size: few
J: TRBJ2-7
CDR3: CASGHSSYEQYF
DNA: TGCGCCTCGGGTCATAGCTCCTACGAGCAGTACTTC

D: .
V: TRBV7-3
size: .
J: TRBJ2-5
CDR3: CASSYTRDSIYQETQYF
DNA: TGTGCCAGCAGCTATACTCGGGACTCCATTTACCAAGAGACCCAGTACTTC

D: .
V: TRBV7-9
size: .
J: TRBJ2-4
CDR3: CASSLGRGDSRRDIQYF
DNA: TGTGCCAGCAGCTTAGGGAGGGGGGACAGCCGAAGGGACATTCAGTACTTC

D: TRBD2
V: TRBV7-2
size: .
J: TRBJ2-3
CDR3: CASSLQLAGGDTQYF
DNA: TGTGCCAGCAGCCTGCAGCTAGCGGGAGGGGATACGCAGTATTTT

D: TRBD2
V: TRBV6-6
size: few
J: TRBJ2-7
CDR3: CASIRTSGGKGLYEQYF
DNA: TGTGCCAGCATTCGGACTAGCGGGGGAAAAGGGCTCTACGAGCAGTACTTC

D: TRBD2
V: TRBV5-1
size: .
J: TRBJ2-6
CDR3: CASSALPTSGSSGANVLTF
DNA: TGCGCCAGCAGCGCCCTCCCGACTAGCGGGAGTTCTGGGGCCAACGTCCTGACTTTC